These 20 T cell receptor beta chains were sequenced from one sample in a study of blood T cell repertoires in COVID-19. Assay used: immunoSEQ multiplex PCR; TCRdb lists only in-frame clones, some missing. The repertoire holds about 93,000 clones, with around 90% as singletons. Sequencing was carried out using peripheral blood. Receptor source: a man aged 55 to 70 with COVID-19, enrolled during active disease.

V is TRBV5-4 and J is TRBJ2-1; TRBD1 matches 8 bases. Looked up from germline, CDR1 is SGHNT and CDR2 is YYREEE (reference sequence). Trimming cost V 2 bases and J 4 bases; bases outside gene matches: 8. The CDR3 has 16 residues. CDR3 sequence: CASSFNSGTGYNEQFF. CDR3 nucleotide sequence: TGTGCCAGCAGCTTCAACTCCGGGACAGGTTACAATGAGCAGTTCTTC.

The rearrangement links TRBV29-1 to TRBJ1-5, with 12 bases that match TRBD1. Germline V CDR1 and CDR2: SQVTM, ANQGSEA. CDR3 length: 14 residues. The trim removed 7 bases at V and 3 bases at J, leaving 4 bases unmatched. CDR3: CSARDRGPNQPQHF. DNA for the CDR3: TGCAGCGCCCGGGACAGGGGGCCCAATCAGCCCCAGCATTTT.

The chain has TRBV15 and TRBJ2-2, with TRBD1 identical over 10 bases. J gave up 5 bases and V 0 bases, and 18 bases lay outside the gene matches. Germline CDR1 reads LNHNV; CDR2 reads YYDKDF (reference sequence). This CDR3 is 21 amino acids long. CDR3 region: CATSRDALTPGQGRGTGELFF. CDR3 coding DNA: TGTGCCACCAGCAGAGATGCCTTGACCCCGGGACAGGGGAGGGGAACCGGGGAGCTGTTTTTT.

This clone has a single count. V usage is TRBV19 and J usage is TRBJ1-4, with unresolved D. Germline CDR1 is LNHDA and CDR2 is SQIVND (reference sequence). With 3 bases removed from V and 8 bases from J, the gap between germline ends came to 10 bases. This CDR3 contains 13 residues. The CDR3 bases are TGTGCCAGTAGTATTAGGGAGATGGAAAAACTGTTTTTT. Protein product: CASSIREMEKLFF.

V is TRBV10-2 and J is TRBJ1-5; D remains unclear. CDR1 is WSHSY and CDR2 is SAAADI in the germline V gene. Trimming took off 7 bases at V and 11 bases at J, with 15 bases between the two ends. The CDR3 has 12 residues. The CDR3 is CASTSQGQAQHF. CDR3 nucleotide sequence: TGCGCCAGCACCTCCCAAGGCCAGGCCCAGCATTTT.

The chain employs TRBV12-3 or TRBV12-4 and TRBJ1-3; D unclear. The ends were cut back, 1 base at V and 4 bases at J, with 5 bases in the middle. The CDR3 is 13 residues long. The CDR3 reads CASSLGLGNTIYF. The CDR3 bases are TGTGCCAGCAGTTTAGGACTGGGAAACACCATATATTTT.

J is TRBJ1-1 and V is TRBV18, with D unresolved. The CDR3 is made up of 15 amino acids. Germline CDR1 KGHSH, CDR2 LQKENI. Trimming took 3 bases from V and 3 from J, leaving 14 bases between them. The CDR3 reads CASSPSPGFDTEAFF. In DNA form, the CDR3 reads TGTGCCAGCTCACCTTCCCCGGGGTTTGACACTGAAGCTTTCTTT.

The rearrangement uses TRBV4-1 and TRBJ1-5, with TRBD1 as a possible D gene (6 bases). CDR1 is MGHRA, CDR2 YSYEKL, per germline. This CDR3 spans 15 amino acids. V was clipped by 8 bases and J by 0 bases, with 14 bases between them. The DNA of the CDR3 is TGCGCCAGCGGGGGCACACTTTATAGCAATCAGCCCCAGCATTTT. It codes for CASGGTLYSNQPQHF.

The chain combines TRBV20-1 with TRBJ2-2; D gene unclear. This CDR3 has 14 residues. Per germline, CDR1 DFQATT and CDR2 SNEGSKA (reference sequence). With 3 bases removed from V and 5 bases from J, the gap between germline ends came to 13 bases. This chain's CDR3 is CSASGAFGTGELFF. CDR3 nucleotides: TGCAGTGCTAGTGGAGCATTTGGTACCGGGGAGCTGTTTTTT.

Here the CDR3 DNA reads TGTGCCAGCAGCTCCGTGGGTAGCGTAGGTGAGCAGTTCTTC. This sequence encodes CASSSVGSVGEQFF. The chain recombines TRBV7-8 with TRBJ2-1, with D possibly being TRBD2 (5 bases). Trimming left V 4 bases short and J 9 bases short, with 16 bases between. The V gene's germline CDR1 is SGHVS and CDR2 FQNEAQ. The CDR3 runs 14 residues.

The chain joins TRBV7-9 to TRBJ2-7, with a weak D call TRBD1 (6 bases). The V end was cut by 1 base, the J end by 3 bases, with 10 bases between. CDR3 size: 14 residues. CDR1 is SEHNR and CDR2 is FQNEAQ in the germline V gene (reference sequence). The CDR3 nucleotides are TGTGCCAGCAGCTTAGGGGGGCCAGTCTACGAGCAGTACTTC. Translating gives CASSLGGPVYEQYF.

To note about this clone: The identical CDR3 is also encoded by other nucleotide sequences in the sample. This chain links TRBV6-2 or TRBV6-3 with TRBJ2-2; no firm D call. The ends were cut back, 2 bases at V and 2 bases at J, with 6 bases in the middle. Germline-derived CDR1 and CDR2 are MNHEY and SVGEGT. CDR3 length equals 14 residues. This chain's CDR3 is CASSYGRNTGELFF. The CDR3 region has the DNA TGTGCCAGCAGTTACGGGCGAAACACCGGGGAGCTGTTTTTT.

V usage is TRBV29-1 and J usage is TRBJ1-2; D is perhaps TRBD1 (6 bases). CDR1 is SQVTM, CDR2 ANQGSEA, per germline. The CDR3 spans 11 residues. The V end lost 8 bases, the J end lost 2 bases, and 9 bases lay between the germline ends. CDR3 loop: CSTQGNYGYTF. In DNA, the CDR3 is TGCAGCACCCAGGGGAACTATGGCTACACCTTC.

This chain joins TRBV4-2 and TRBJ1-6; the match to TRBD1 covers 9 bases. The CDR3 loop spans 17 amino acids. Germline trimming cut 0 bases from V and 8 bases from J; bases unmatched to any gene: 8. CDR1 and CDR2 (germline): LGHNA, YNFKEQ. This CDR3 is CASSQDLTGQGDSPLHF. Here the CDR3 DNA reads TGTGCCAGCAGCCAAGATCTGACGGGACAGGGCGATTCACCCCTCCACTTT.

This chain links TRBV19 with TRBJ1-1, with 7 bases matching TRBD1. The CDR3 extends over 12 amino acids. The ends lost 7 bases at V and 7 bases at J; junction bases unmatched: 6. CDR1 LNHDA and CDR2 SQIVND come from the germline V gene (reference sequence). This CDR3 reads CASKDRVGEAFF. The DNA for the CDR3 is TGTGCCAGTAAAGACAGGGTTGGTGAAGCTTTCTTT. Combining the CDR3 with reference TRBV19 and TRBJ1-1 gives the whole variable domain DGGITQSPKYLFRKEGQNVTLSCEQNLNHDAMYWYRQDPGQGLRLIYYSQIVNDFQKGDIAEGYSVSREKKESFPLTVTSAQKNPTAFYLCASKDRVGEAFFGQGTRLTVV.

J is TRBJ2-5 and V is TRBV7-3, with a weak D call TRBD1 (5 bases). Trimming cost V 5 bases and J 5 bases, with 18 bases left between them. This CDR3 comprises 15 residues. The V gene's germline CDR1 is SGHTA and CDR2 FQGTGA. In nucleotides, the CDR3 is TGTGCCAGCAGCCCTGGGGCAGGGTCAGCGGAGACCCAGTACTTC. Translating it yields CASSPGAGSAETQYF. Full variable domain (rest looked up from reference TRBV7-3 and TRBJ2-5): GAGVSQTPSNKVTEKGKYVELRCDPISGHTALYWYRQSLGQGPEFLIYFQGTGAADDSGLPNDRFFAVRPEGSVSTLKIQRTERGDSAVYLCASSPGAGSAETQYFGPGTRLLVL.

This clone was detected a few times. This chain joins TRBV23-1 and TRBJ1-1; D remains ambiguous. TRBV23-1 is labeled an ORF, and its function is uncertain. The V gene lost 0 bases and the J gene lost 3 bases, with 11 bases spanning the gap. The CDR3 runs to 15 residues. The CDR3 sequence is CASSQSKEEHTEAFF. The DNA of the CDR3 is TGCGCCAGCAGTCAATCAAAGGAGGAGCACACTGAAGCTTTCTTT.

The CDR3 DNA follows: TGTGCCACCAGCTCGGGTAGCAATCAGCCCCAGCATTTT. Translated, it gives CATSSGSNQPQHF. The chain has TRBV10-3 and TRBJ1-5, with no clear D. The CDR3 spans 13 residues. Germline V gene sequence: CDR1 ENHRY, CDR2 SYGVKD. V shed 10 bases and J shed 0 bases, with 10 bases lying between them.

The chain carries TRBV5-1 and TRBJ2-2; D is perhaps TRBD1 (5 bases). Germline V gene sequence: CDR1 SGHRS, CDR2 YFSETQ. V was clipped by 3 bases and J by 2 bases, with 8 bases between them. This CDR3 contains 14 residues. In DNA, the CDR3 is TGCGCCAGCAGCTCCGACAGTAACACCGGGGAGCTGTTTTTT. It codes for CASSSDSNTGELFF.

The chain couples TRBV3-1 (or the pseudogene TRBV3-2) to TRBJ1-1; maybe TRBD1 (5 bases). From germline, CDR1 is LGHDT and CDR2 YNNKEL (reference sequence). V was pared by 0 bases and J by 6 bases, with 17 bases between. This CDR3 comprises 16 residues. The CDR3 reads CASSQDGGGGFAEAFF. Here the CDR3 DNA reads TGTGCCAGCAGCCAAGATGGGGGGGGTGGCTTCGCTGAAGCTTTCTTT.